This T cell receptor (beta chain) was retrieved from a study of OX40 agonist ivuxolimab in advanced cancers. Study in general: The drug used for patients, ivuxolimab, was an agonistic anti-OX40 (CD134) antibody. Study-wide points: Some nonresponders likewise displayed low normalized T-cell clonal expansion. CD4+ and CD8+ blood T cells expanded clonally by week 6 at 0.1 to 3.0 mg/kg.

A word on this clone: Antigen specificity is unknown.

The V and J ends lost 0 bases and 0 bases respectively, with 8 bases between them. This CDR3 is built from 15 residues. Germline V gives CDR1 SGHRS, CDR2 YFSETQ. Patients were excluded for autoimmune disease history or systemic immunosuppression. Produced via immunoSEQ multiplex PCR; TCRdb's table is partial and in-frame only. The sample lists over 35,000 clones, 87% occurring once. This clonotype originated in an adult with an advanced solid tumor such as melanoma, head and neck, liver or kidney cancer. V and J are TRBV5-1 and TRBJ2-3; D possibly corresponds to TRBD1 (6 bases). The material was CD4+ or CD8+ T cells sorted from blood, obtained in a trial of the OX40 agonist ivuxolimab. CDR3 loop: CASSLGGPSTDTQYF. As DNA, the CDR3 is TGCGCCAGCAGCTTGGGGGGGCCTAGCACAGATACGCAGTATTTT.